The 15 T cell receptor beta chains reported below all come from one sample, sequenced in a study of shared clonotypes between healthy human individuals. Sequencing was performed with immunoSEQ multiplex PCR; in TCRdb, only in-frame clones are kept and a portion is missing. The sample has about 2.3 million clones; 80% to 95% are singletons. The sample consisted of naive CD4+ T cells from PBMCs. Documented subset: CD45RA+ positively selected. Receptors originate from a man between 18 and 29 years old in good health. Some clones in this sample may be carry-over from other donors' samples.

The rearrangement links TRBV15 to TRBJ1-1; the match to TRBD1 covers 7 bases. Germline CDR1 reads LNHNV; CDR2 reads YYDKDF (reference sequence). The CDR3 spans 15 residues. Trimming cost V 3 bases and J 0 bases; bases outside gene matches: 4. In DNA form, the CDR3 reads TGTGCCACCAGCAGGGGACAGCCCATGAACACTGAAGCTTTCTTT. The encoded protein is CATSRGQPMNTEAFF.

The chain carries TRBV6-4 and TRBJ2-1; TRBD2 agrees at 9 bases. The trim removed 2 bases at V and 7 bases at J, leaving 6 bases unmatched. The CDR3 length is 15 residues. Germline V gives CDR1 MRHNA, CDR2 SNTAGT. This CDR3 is CASSDAGGPINEQFF. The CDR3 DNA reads TGTGCCAGCAGTGACGCGGGAGGGCCGATAAATGAGCAGTTCTTC.

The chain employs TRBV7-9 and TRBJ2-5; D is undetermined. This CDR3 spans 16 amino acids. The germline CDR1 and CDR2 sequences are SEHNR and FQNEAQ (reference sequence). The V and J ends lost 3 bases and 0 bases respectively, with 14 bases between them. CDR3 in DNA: TGTGCCAGCAGCTTTTTGCTTGTGGACGACCAAGAGACCCAGTACTTC. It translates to CASSFLLVDDQETQYF.

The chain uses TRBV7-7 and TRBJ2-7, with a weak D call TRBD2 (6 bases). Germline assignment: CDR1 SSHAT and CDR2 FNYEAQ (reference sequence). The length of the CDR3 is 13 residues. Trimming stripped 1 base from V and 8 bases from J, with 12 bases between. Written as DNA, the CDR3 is TGTGCCAGCAGCTTAGAACGGGAGCGACAGCAGTACTTC. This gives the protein CASSLERERQQYF.

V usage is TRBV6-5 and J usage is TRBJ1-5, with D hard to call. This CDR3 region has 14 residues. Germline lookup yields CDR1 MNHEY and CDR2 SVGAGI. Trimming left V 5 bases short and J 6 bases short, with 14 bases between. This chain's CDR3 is CASSKHGSRQPQHF. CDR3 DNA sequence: TGTGCCAGCAGTAAACATGGTTCTCGTCAGCCCCAGCATTTT.

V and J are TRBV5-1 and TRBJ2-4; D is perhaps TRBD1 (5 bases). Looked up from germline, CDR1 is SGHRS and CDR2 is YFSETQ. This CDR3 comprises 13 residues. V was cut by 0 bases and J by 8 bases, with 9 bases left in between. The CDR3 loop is CASSLEGSHIQYF. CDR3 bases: TGCGCCAGCAGCTTGGAGGGGTCTCACATTCAGTACTTC.

The CDR3 DNA reads TGTGCCAGCAGTTACTCGAACAGGGGAGGGGACAATGAGCAGTTCTTC. Amino acids: CASSYSNRGGDNEQFF. The chain is built from TRBV6-5 and TRBJ2-1; D could derive from TRBD1 or TRBD2 (7 bases each). CDR3 length: 16 residues. V was shortened by 0 bases and J by 5 bases, with 14 bases between the two germline ends. Per the germline V gene, CDR1 is MNHEY and CDR2 is SVGAGI.

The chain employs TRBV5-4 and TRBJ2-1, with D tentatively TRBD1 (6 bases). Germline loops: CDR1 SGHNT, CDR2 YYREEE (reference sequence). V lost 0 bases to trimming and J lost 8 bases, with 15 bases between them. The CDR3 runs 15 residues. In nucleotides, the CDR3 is TGTGCCAGCAGCTTGGACAGGGCCGGTTTCTATGAGCAGTTCTTC. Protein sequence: CASSLDRAGFYEQFF.

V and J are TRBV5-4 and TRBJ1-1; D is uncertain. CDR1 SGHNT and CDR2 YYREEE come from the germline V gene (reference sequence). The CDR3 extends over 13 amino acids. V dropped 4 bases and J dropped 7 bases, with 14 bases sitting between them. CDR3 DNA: TGTGCCAGCAGCCAACCAAAGTATAATGAAGCTTTCTTT. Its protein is CASSQPKYNEAFF.

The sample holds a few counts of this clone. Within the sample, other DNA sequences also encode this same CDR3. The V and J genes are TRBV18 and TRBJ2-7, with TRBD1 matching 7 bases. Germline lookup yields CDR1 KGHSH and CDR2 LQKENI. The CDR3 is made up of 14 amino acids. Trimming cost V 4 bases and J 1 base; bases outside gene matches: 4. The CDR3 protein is CASSLGQNSYEQYF. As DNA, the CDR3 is TGTGCCAGCTCACTGGGACAGAATTCCTACGAGCAGTACTTC.

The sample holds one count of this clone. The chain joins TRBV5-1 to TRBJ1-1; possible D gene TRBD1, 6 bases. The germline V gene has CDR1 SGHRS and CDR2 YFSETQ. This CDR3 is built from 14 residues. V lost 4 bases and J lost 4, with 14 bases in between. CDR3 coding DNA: TGCGCCAGCAGCGCCCCGGGGGCTAGCACTGAAGCTTTCTTT. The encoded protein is CASSAPGASTEAFF. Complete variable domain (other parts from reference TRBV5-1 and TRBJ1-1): KAGVTQTPRYLIKTRGQQVTLSCSPISGHRSVSWYQQTPGQGLQFLFEYFSETQRNKGNFPGRFSGRQFSNSRSEMNVSTLELGDSALYLCASSAPGASTEAFFGQGTRLTVV.

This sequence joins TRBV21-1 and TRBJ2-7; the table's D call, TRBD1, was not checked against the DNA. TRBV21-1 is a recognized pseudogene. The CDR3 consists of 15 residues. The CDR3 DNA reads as TGTGCCAGCAGCAAGAGGGACAGACCACCCTACGAGCAGTACTTC. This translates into CASSKRDRPPYEQYF.

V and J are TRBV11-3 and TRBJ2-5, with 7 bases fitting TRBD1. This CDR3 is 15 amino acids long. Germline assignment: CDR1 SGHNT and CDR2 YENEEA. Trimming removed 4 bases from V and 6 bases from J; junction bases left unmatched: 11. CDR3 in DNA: TGTGCCAGCAGCTCCTCCGGGACAGCCGGCAAGACCCAGTACTTC. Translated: CASSSSGTAGKTQYF.

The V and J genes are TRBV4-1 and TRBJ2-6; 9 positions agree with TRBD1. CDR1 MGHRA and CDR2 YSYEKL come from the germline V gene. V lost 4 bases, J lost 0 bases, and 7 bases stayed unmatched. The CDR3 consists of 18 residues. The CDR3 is CASSRGQGSPSGANVLTF. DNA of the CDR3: TGCGCCAGCAGCCGAGGACAGGGGTCCCCCTCTGGGGCCAACGTCCTGACTTTC.

The CDR3 nucleotides are TGTGCCAGCAGTTACTCGACGGGGGCCCCGGAGACCCAGTACTTC. It yields the protein CASSYSTGAPETQYF. This chain joins TRBV6-5 and TRBJ2-5; possibly TRBD1 or TRBD2 for D (6 bases each). The CDR3 runs to 15 residues. Per the germline V gene, CDR1 is MNHEY and CDR2 is SVGAGI. V was cut by 0 bases and J by 5 bases, with 13 bases left in between.